This paragraph reports one T cell receptor beta chain. Antigen: not known. The data originate from a study of T cell responses to AZD1222 COVID-19 vaccine. At the level of the study: Second-dose intervals near 4 or 12 weeks were combined. Whole-study findings and limits: Females made up more of the donors, who were largely white British, and clonal diversity may have come out too low. Spike-specific TCR depth and breadth grew after two AZD1222 doses.

The repertoire was sequenced with immunoSEQ multiplex PCR; TCRdb's copy has only in-frame clones and lacks some. Of about 85,000 clones in the sample, 80% to 90% were seen once. Germline CDR1 and CDR2: MNHNS and SASEGT. The ends were cut back, 0 bases at V and 1 base at J, with 9 bases in the middle. The CDR3 is 15 residues long. The V call is TRBV6-1, the J call TRBJ1-1; a weak D match, TRBD1 (5 bases). Sample: peripheral blood, taken on day 0 of AZD1222 vaccination. The receptor's source is an adult in good health. The CDR3 protein is CASSEARGGNTEAFF. The CDR3 DNA reads as TGTGCCAGCAGTGAAGCTAGGGGAGGGAACACTGAAGCTTTCTTT.